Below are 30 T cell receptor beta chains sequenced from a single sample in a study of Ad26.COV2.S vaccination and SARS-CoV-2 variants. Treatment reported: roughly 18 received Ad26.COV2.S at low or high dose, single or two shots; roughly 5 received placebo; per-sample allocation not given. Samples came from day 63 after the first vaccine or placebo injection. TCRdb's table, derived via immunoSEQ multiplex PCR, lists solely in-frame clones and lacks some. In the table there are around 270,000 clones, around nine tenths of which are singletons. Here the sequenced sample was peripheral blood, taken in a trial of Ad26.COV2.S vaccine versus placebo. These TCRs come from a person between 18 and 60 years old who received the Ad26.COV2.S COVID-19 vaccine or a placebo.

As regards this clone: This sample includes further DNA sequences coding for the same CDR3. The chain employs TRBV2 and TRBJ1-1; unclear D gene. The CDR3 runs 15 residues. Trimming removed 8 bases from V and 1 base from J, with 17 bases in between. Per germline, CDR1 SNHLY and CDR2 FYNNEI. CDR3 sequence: CASHHQRTENTEAFF. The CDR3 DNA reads TGTGCCAGCCATCACCAACGGACCGAGAACACTGAAGCTTTCTTT.

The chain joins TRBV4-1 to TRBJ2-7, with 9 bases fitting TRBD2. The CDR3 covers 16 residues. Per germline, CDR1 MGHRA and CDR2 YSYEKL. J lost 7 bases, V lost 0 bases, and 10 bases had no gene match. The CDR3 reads CASSQETGLASGEQYF. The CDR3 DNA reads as TGCGCCAGCAGCCAAGAAACAGGACTAGCGTCGGGGGAGCAGTACTTC.

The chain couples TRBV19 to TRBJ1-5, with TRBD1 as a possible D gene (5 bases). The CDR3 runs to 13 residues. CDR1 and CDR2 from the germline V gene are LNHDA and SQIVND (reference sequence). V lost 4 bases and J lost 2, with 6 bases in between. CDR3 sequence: CASSTGRNQPQHF. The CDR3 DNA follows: TGTGCCAGTAGTACAGGGCGCAATCAGCCCCAGCATTTT.

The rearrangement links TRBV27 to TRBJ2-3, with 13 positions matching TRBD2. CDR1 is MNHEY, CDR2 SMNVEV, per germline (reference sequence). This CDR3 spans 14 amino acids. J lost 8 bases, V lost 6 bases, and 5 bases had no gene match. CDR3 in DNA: TGTGCCAGCAGCGCTACTAGCGGGAGGGGTACGCAGTATTTT. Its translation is CASSATSGRGTQYF.

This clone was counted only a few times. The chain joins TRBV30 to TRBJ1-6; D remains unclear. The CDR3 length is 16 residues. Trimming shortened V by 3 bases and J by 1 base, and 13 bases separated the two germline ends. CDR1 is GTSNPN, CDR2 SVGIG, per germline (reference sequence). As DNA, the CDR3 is TGTGCCTGGAGCGATCCCCCGGGGTCCTATAATTCACCCCTCCACTTT. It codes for CAWSDPPGSYNSPLHF.

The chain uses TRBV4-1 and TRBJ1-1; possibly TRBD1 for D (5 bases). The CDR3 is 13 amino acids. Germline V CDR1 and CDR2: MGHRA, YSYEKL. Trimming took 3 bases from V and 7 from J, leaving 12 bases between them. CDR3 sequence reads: CASSHFTGGEAFF. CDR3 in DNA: TGCGCCAGCAGCCATTTCACGGGGGGTGAAGCTTTCTTT.

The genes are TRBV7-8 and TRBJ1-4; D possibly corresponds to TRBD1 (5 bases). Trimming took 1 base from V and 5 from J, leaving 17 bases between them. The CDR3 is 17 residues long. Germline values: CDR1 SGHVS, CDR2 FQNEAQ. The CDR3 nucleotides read TGTGCCAGCAGCTTAGATCGGTCAGGGTGGCAAAATGAAAAACTGTTTTTT. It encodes CASSLDRSGWQNEKLFF.

The CDR3 nucleotides read TGTGCCACAAAGGCAGCGCCAATTACGGAGACCCAGTACTTC. As protein: CATKAAPITETQYF. The chain carries TRBV5-5 and TRBJ2-5; no reliable D call. Germline CDR1 and CDR2: SGHKS and YYEKEE (reference sequence). Trimming removed 9 bases from V and 5 bases from J, with 20 bases in between. CDR3 length: 14 residues.

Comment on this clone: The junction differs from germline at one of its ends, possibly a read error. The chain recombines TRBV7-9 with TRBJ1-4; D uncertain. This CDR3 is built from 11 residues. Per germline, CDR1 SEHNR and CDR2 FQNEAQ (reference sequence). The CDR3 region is CASSLEGQNEF. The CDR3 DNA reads TGTGCCAGCAGCTTAGAGGGCCAAAACGAATTT. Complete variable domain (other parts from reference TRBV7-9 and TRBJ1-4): DTGVSQNPRHKITKRGQNVTFRCDPISEHNRLYWYRQTLGQGPEFLTYFQNEAQLEKSRLLSDRFSAERPKGSFSTLEIQRTEQGDSAMYLCASSLEGQNEFGSGTQLSVL.

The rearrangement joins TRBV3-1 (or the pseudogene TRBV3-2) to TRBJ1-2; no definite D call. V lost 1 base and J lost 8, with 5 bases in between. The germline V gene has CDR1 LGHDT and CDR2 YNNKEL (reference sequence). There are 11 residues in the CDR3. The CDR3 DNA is TGTGCCAGCAGCCAAGGCAGCGGCTACACCTTC. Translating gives CASSQGSGYTF.

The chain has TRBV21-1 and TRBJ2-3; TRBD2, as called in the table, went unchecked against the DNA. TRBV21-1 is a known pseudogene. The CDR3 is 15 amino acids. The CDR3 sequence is CASRRWSGPTDTQYF. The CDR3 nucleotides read TGTGCCAGCCGAAGGTGGAGTGGTCCCACAGATACGCAGTATTTT.

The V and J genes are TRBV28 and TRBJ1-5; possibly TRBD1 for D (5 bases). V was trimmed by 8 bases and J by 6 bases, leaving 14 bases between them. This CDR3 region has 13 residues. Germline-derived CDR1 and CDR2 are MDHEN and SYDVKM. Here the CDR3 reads CASRSSGLQPQHF. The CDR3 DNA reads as TGTGCCAGCCGATCGTCAGGGCTTCAGCCCCAGCATTTT.

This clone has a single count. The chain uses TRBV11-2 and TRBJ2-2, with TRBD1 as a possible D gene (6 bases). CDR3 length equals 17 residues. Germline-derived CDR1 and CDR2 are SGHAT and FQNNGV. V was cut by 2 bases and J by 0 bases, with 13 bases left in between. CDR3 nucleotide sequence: TGTGCCAGCAGCTTAAATCGGAGACAGGCGAACACCGGGGAGCTGTTTTTT. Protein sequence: CASSLNRRQANTGELFF.

CDR3 DNA: TGTGCCACCAGTGATTGGACGGGAGAGGAGACCCAGTACTTC. Translating it yields CATSDWTGEETQYF. The chain uses TRBV24-1 and TRBJ2-5; D might be TRBD2 (6 bases). This CDR3 region has 14 residues. Trimming stripped 2 bases from V and 5 bases from J, with 11 bases between. Germline values: CDR1 KGHDR, CDR2 SFDVKD.

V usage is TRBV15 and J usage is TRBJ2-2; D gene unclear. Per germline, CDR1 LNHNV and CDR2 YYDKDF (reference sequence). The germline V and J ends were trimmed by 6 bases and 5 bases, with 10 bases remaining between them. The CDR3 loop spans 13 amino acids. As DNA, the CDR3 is TGTGCCACCAGTGTGATTACGACCGGGGAGCTGTTTTTT. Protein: CATSVITTGELFF.

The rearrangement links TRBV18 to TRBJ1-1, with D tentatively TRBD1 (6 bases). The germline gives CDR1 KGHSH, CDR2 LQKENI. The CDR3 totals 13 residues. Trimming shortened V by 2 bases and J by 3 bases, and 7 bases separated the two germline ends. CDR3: CASSPYRDTEAFF. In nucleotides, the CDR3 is TGTGCCAGCTCACCATACAGGGACACTGAAGCTTTCTTT. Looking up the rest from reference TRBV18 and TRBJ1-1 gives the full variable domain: NAGVMQNPRHLVRRRGQEARLRCSPMKGHSHVYWYRQLPEEGLKFMVYLQKENIIDESGMPKERFSAEFPKEGPSILRIQQVVRGDSAAYFCASSPYRDTEAFFGQGTRLTVV.

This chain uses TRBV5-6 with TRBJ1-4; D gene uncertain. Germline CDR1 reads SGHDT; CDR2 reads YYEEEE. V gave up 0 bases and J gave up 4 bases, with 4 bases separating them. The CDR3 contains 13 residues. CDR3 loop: CASSLGGNEKLFF. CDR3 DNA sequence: TGTGCCAGCAGCTTGGGAGGTAATGAAAAACTGTTTTTT.

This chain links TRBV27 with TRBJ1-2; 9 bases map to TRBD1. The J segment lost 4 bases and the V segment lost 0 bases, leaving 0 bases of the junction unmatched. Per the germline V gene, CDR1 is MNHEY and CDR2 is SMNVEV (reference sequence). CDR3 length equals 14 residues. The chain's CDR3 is CASSLSTGGYGYTF. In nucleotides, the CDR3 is TGTGCCAGCAGTTTATCGACAGGGGGCTATGGCTACACCTTC.

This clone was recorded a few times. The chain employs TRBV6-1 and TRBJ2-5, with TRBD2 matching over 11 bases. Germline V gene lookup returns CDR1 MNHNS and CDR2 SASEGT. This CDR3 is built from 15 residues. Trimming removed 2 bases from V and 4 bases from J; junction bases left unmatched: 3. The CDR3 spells CASSEFSGGAETQYF. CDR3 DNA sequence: TGTGCCAGCAGTGAATTTAGCGGGGGGGCAGAGACCCAGTACTTC.

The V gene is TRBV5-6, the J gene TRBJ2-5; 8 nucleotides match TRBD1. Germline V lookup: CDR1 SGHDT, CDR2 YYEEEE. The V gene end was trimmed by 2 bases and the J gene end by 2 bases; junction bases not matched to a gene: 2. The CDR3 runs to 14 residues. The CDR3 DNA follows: TGTGCCAGCAGCTTCAACAGGGGGCAAGAGACCCAGTACTTC. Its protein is CASSFNRGQETQYF.

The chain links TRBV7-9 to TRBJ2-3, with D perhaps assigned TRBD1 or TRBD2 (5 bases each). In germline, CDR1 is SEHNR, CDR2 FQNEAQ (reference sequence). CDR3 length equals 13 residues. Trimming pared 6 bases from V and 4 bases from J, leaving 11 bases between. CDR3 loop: CASSSRGPDTQYF. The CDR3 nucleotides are TGTGCCAGCAGTTCTCGGGGCCCAGATACGCAGTATTTT.

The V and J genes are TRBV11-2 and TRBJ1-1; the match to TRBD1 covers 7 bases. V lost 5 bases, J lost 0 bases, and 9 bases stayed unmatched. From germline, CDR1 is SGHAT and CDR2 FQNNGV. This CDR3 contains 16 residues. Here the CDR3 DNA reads TGTGCCAGCAGCCCGTCTGCACAGGGGATGAACACTGAAGCTTTCTTT. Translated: CASSPSAQGMNTEAFF. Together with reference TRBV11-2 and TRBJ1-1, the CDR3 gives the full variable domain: EAGVAQSPRYKIIEKRQSVAFWCNPISGHATLYWYQQILGQGPKLLIQFQNNGVVDDSQLPKDRFSAERLKGVDSTLKIQPAKLEDSAVYLCASSPSAQGMNTEAFFGQGTRLTVV.

The CDR3 protein is CASSVRPGQRPYEQYF. Here the CDR3 DNA reads TGTGCCAGCAGCGTCCGCCCGGGACAGAGGCCCTACGAGCAGTACTTC. The rearrangement links TRBV7-9 to TRBJ2-7; 7 nucleotides align to TRBD1. The CDR3 runs 16 residues. CDR1 is SEHNR and CDR2 is FQNEAQ in the germline V gene (reference sequence). V dropped 5 bases and J dropped 2; count of bases not matched to a gene: 12.

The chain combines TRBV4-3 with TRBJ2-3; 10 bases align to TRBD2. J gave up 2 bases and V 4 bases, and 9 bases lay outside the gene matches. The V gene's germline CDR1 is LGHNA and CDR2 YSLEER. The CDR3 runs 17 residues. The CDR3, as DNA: TGCGCCAGCAGCCCCTCAGCCGGGACTAGCGCCACAGATACGCAGTATTTT. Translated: CASSPSAGTSATDTQYF.

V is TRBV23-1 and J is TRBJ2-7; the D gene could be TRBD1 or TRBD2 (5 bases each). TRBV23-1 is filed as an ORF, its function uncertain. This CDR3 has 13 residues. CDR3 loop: CAGTGTDSYEQYV. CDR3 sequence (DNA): TGCGCGGGAACCGGGACGGACTCCTACGAGCAGTACGTC.

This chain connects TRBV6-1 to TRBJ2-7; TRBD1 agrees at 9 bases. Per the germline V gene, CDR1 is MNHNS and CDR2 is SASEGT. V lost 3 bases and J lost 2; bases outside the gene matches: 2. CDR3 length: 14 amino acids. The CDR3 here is CASSDGTGPYEQYF. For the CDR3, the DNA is TGTGCCAGCAGTGACGGGACAGGGCCCTACGAGCAGTACTTC.

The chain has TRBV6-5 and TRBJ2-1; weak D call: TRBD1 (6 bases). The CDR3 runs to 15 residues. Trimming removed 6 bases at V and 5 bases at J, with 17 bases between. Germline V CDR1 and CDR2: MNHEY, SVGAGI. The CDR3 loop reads CASSLDRTPNNEQFF. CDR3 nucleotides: TGTGCCAGCAGCTTAGACAGGACGCCTAACAATGAGCAGTTCTTC.

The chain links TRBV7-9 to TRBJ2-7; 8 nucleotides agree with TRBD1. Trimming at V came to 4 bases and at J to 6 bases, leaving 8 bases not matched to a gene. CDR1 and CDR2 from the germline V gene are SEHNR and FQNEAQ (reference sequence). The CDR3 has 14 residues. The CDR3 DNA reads TGTGCCAGCAGCTCTGAGGTGGACAGGGCCGAGCAGTACGTC. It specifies CASSSEVDRAEQYV.

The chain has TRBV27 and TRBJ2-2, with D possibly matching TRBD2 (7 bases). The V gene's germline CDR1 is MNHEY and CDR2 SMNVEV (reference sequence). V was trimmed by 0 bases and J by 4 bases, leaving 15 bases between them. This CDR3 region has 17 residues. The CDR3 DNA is TGTGCCAGCAGTTTATCATGGGGGGGGGCCTCCACCGGGGAGCTGTTTTTT. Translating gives CASSLSWGGASTGELFF.

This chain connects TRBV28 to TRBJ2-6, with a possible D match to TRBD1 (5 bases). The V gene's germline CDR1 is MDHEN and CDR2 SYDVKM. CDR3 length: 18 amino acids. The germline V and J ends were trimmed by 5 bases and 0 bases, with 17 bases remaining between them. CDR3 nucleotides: TGTGCCAGCAGTCGGGCGTCCCACAGGAGCTCTGGGGCCAACGTCCTGACTTTC. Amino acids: CASSRASHRSSGANVLTF.